These 27 T cell receptor beta chains came from one sample sequenced in a study of T cell changes during pregnancy in multiple sclerosis. Repertoires were generated with immunoSEQ multiplex PCR, while TCRdb's copy carries only in-frame clones and drops some. The table has approximately 28,000 clones, over 65% seen once; the top ten hold approximately 8%. Sequences were derived from CD8+ T cells from peripheral blood mononuclear cells, sampled after pregnancy. The receptor source for this set is a female donor with multiple sclerosis, enrolled in a pregnancy study.

The rearrangement uses TRBV23-1 and TRBJ2-2; D is possibly TRBD2 (6 bases). TRBV23-1 is an ORF, and what it does is uncertain. Trimming removed 3 bases at V and 2 bases at J, with 10 bases between. The CDR3 is 15 residues long. The CDR3 here is CASSQGTPNTGELFF. DNA for the CDR3: TGCGCCAGCAGTCAGGGGACTCCAAACACCGGGGAGCTGTTTTTT.

V usage is TRBV7-2 and J usage is TRBJ1-2; TRBD1 agrees at 7 bases. CDR1 is SGHTA and CDR2 is FQGNSA in the germline V gene. V was pared by 2 bases and J by 8 bases, with 8 bases of the junction left unmatched. This CDR3 contains 14 residues. Here the CDR3 DNA reads TGTGCCAGCAGCTTAATAAAGGGGGCGGGGGGCTACACCTTC. Protein product: CASSLIKGAGGYTF. The full variable domain, with the rest looked up from reference TRBV7-2 and TRBJ1-2, is GAGVSQSPSNKVTEKGKDVELRCDPISGHTALYWYRQSLGQGLEFLIYFQGNSAPDKSGLPSDRFSAERTGGSVSTLTIQRTQQEDSAVYLCASSLIKGAGGYTFGSGTRLTVV.

V is TRBV7-8 and J is TRBJ2-3, with no clear D. From germline, CDR1 is SGHVS and CDR2 FQNEAQ. V dropped 2 bases and J dropped 5 bases, with 8 bases sitting between them. The CDR3 spans 13 residues. The CDR3 coding sequence is TGTGCCAGCAGCTTACTTCCGGGAGATACGCAGTATTTT. This encodes CASSLLPGDTQYF.

This sequence joins TRBV5-5 and TRBJ1-4; possible D gene TRBD1, 6 bases. Germline V gives CDR1 SGHKS, CDR2 YYEKEE (reference sequence). V gave up 8 bases and J gave up 4 bases, with 12 bases separating them. The CDR3 contains 13 residues. CDR3 sequence: CASWGQGNEKLFF. CDR3 in DNA: TGTGCCAGTTGGGGGCAGGGTAATGAAAAACTGTTTTTT. The full variable domain, completed using reference TRBV5-5 and TRBJ1-4, is DAGVTQSPTHLIKTRGQQVTLRCSPISGHKSVSWYQQVLGQGPQFIFQYYEKEERGRGNFPDRFSARQFPNYSSELNVNALLLGDSALYLCASWGQGNEKLFFGSGTQLSVL.

This chain uses TRBV10-3 with TRBJ1-4; D remains ambiguous. The CDR3 spans 13 residues. CDR1 and CDR2 from the germline V gene are ENHRY and SYGVKD. The ends were cut back, 11 bases at V and 5 bases at J, with 15 bases in the middle. CDR3 sequence reads: CAASRGGNEKLFF. CDR3 in DNA: TGTGCCGCCAGCCGGGGAGGAAATGAAAAACTGTTTTTT.

The chain couples TRBV6-5 to TRBJ2-2, with a weak D call TRBD2 (6 bases). The V gene lost 4 bases and the J gene lost 8 bases, with 11 bases spanning the gap. This CDR3 is built from 13 residues. CDR1 and CDR2 (germline): MNHEY, SVGAGI. CDR3 sequence: CASSFGLPGELFF. The CDR3 coding sequence is TGTGCCAGCAGTTTCGGACTACCTGGGGAGCTGTTTTTT.

The CDR3 loop reads CASSLGQSPRNEQFF. CDR3 sequence (DNA): TGTGCCAGCAGCCTAGGACAGTCACCACGCAATGAGCAGTTCTTC. The chain uses TRBV11-3 and TRBJ2-1; weak D call: TRBD1 (6 bases). V was shortened by 5 bases and J by 6 bases, with 17 bases between the two germline ends. The CDR3 has 15 amino acids. The germline V gene encodes CDR1 SGHNT and CDR2 YENEEA.

The chain combines TRBV27 with TRBJ2-3; TRBD1 might be the D (6 bases). Trimming took 3 bases from V and 6 from J, leaving 16 bases between them. The CDR3 loop spans 15 amino acids. In germline, CDR1 is MNHEY, CDR2 SMNVEV (reference sequence). The CDR3, as DNA: TGTGCCAGCAGTTTGGTGGGGGCCGTCAGTGATACGCAGTATTTT. This translates into CASSLVGAVSDTQYF.

The rearrangement links TRBV6-5 to TRBJ1-1, with TRBD1 matching 8 bases. J gave up 6 bases and V 4 bases, and 7 bases lay outside the gene matches. The CDR3 is 14 residues long. CDR1 is MNHEY, CDR2 SVGAGI, per germline. Here the CDR3 DNA reads TGTGCCAGCAGTTCCCCGGACAGGGTGCCTGAAGCTTTCTTT. Its translation is CASSSPDRVPEAFF.

This chain uses TRBV15 with TRBJ2-1; 9 nucleotides align to TRBD2. Unmatched junction bases numbered 5, after V lost 0 bases and J lost 8 bases. This CDR3 is 15 amino acids long. Germline loops: CDR1 LNHNV, CDR2 YYDKDF (reference sequence). CDR3 in amino acids: CATSRDRGTSYEQFF. CDR3 in DNA: TGTGCCACCAGCAGAGATCGAGGGACTAGCTATGAGCAGTTCTTC.

This chain links TRBV27 with TRBJ1-4; 8 bases are a match to TRBD1. Germline-derived CDR1 and CDR2 are MNHEY and SMNVEV (reference sequence). This CDR3 has 16 amino acids. Trimming removed 0 bases from V and 5 bases from J; junction bases left unmatched: 5. The CDR3 nucleotides read TGTGCCAGCAGTTTATCGACTGGACAGGGAAATGAAAAACTGTTTTTT. Translated: CASSLSTGQGNEKLFF.

The chain uses TRBV7-8 and TRBJ2-3, with D perhaps TRBD2 (6 bases). The V end was cut by 3 bases, the J end by 6 bases, with 16 bases between. The CDR3 consists of 15 residues. The germline CDR1 and CDR2 sequences are SGHVS and FQNEAQ. CDR3 sequence: CASSLEASGWDTQYF. CDR3 DNA: TGTGCCAGCAGCTTGGAGGCGAGCGGGTGGGATACGCAGTATTTT.

This chain uses TRBV5-1 with TRBJ1-2; 10 bases are a match to TRBD1. Germline V CDR1 and CDR2: SGHRS, YFSETQ. The CDR3 loop spans 16 amino acids. V was clipped by 2 bases and J by 4 bases; unmatched bases: 8. CDR3 sequence (DNA): TGCGCCAGCAGCTTTTCCGGGACAGGGGAGATCTATGGCTACACCTTC. Translating gives CASSFSGTGEIYGYTF.

The rearrangement uses TRBV12-1 and TRBJ2-5; the table's D gene call, TRBD2, was not cross checked with the DNA. TRBV12-1 is flagged as a pseudogene. This CDR3 contains 16 residues. CDR3 DNA: TGTGCCAGCAGCTTTTTGGGACTAGCGGGGAAAGAGACCCAGTACTTC. Amino acids: CASSFLGLAGKETQYF.

The chain links TRBV27 to TRBJ1-6; D is undetermined. The CDR3 has 12 amino acids. Germline V gene data show CDR1 as MNHEY and CDR2 as SMNVEV (reference sequence). V gave up 3 bases and J gave up 9 bases, with 6 bases separating them. This chain's CDR3 is CASSFGFSPLHF. DNA for the CDR3: TGTGCCAGCAGTTTCGGTTTTTCACCCCTCCACTTT.

This clone was seen once. The V gene is TRBV7-6, the J gene TRBJ2-7; tentative D call: TRBD1 (6 bases). With 3 bases removed from V and 2 bases from J, the gap between germline ends came to 11 bases. Looked up from germline, CDR1 is SGHVS and CDR2 is FNYEAQ. This CDR3 has 14 amino acids. CDR3 residues: CASSFSQGTYEQYF. The CDR3 DNA reads as TGTGCCAGCAGCTTTTCACAGGGAACCTACGAGCAGTACTTC.

This chain joins TRBV27 and TRBJ1-4; no firm D call. V lost 6 bases, J lost 5 bases, and 4 bases lay in between. In germline, CDR1 is MNHEY, CDR2 SMNVEV (reference sequence). This CDR3 is built from 11 residues. CDR3 region: CASRTNEKLFF. The CDR3 nucleotides read TGTGCCAGCAGAACAAATGAAAAACTGTTTTTT.

This clone was picked up a small number of times. The V call is TRBV4-1, the J call TRBJ1-1; D is perhaps TRBD1 (5 bases). V lost 4 bases and J 8 bases, leaving 23 bases between the germline ends. Germline V lookup: CDR1 MGHRA, CDR2 YSYEKL. CDR3 length equals 16 residues. CDR3 protein: CASSPNPDWGDPEAFF. In DNA form, the CDR3 reads TGCGCCAGCAGCCCGAATCCGGATTGGGGGGACCCGGAAGCTTTCTTT.

The chain uses TRBV29-1 and TRBJ2-7, with TRBD1 matching 7 bases. The germline V gene encodes CDR1 SQVTM and CDR2 ANQGSEA. Germline trimming cut 6 bases from V and 0 bases from J; bases unmatched to any gene: 5. The CDR3 covers 13 residues. The DNA for the CDR3 is TGCAGCGTGCAGAGACAGGGCTCCTACGAGCAGTACTTC. Its protein is CSVQRQGSYEQYF.

This clone was seen a handful of times. A junction end diverges from the germline sequence, so it may reflect a read error. V and J are TRBV7-7 and TRBJ2-7; 10 bases match TRBD1. Germline V gives CDR1 SSHAT, CDR2 FNYEAQ (reference sequence). CDR3 length equals 14 residues. The DNA of the CDR3 is TGTGCTAGCAGTTACGGGACAGGGGTCCACGAGCAGTACTTC. Translation: CASSYGTGVHEQYF. The full variable domain, completed using reference TRBV7-7 and TRBJ2-7, is GAGVSQSPRYKVTKRGQDVTLRCDPISSHATLYWYQQALGQGPEFLTYFNYEAQPDKSGLPSDRFSAERPEGSISTLTIQRTEQRDSAMYRCASSYGTGVHEQYFGPGTRLTVT.

CDR3 sequence (DNA): TGTGCCAGTAGCCCGCTGGGCTTCTCCTACGAGCAGTACTTC. It translates to CASSPLGFSYEQYF. The gene calls are TRBV19 and TRBJ2-7; D gene unclear. The CDR3 runs to 14 residues. Germline V gives CDR1 LNHDA, CDR2 SQIVND (reference sequence). V gave up 6 bases and J gave up 0 bases, with 12 bases separating them.

This chain links TRBV6-5 with TRBJ2-7, with 7 bases identical to TRBD2. J lost 0 bases, V lost 3 bases, and 2 bases had no gene match. This CDR3 spans 14 amino acids. Germline CDR1 and CDR2: MNHEY and SVGAGI. The chain's CDR3 is CASSYGDYSYEQYF. DNA for the CDR3: TGTGCCAGCAGTTATGGGGACTACTCCTACGAGCAGTACTTC.

J is TRBJ1-6 and V is TRBV5-1; 8 positions agree with TRBD1. Germline V lookup: CDR1 SGHRS, CDR2 YFSETQ. The CDR3 covers 17 residues. V gave up 2 bases and J gave up 7 bases; unmatched junction bases: 11. Here the CDR3 DNA reads TGCGCCAGCAGCTTAATAGGACAGGGAAACCACAATTCACCCCTCCACTTT. Its protein is CASSLIGQGNHNSPLHF.

The chain couples TRBV4-2 to TRBJ2-2; D remains unclear. The CDR3 contains 14 residues. V lost 1 base to trimming and J lost 3 bases, with 6 bases between them. CDR1 and CDR2 from the germline V gene are LGHNA and YNFKEQ. In DNA, the CDR3 is TGTGCCAGCAGCCAAGTATCCGACACCGGGGAGCTGTTTTTT. This encodes CASSQVSDTGELFF.

The rearrangement uses TRBV2 and TRBJ2-7, with 7 bases lining up with TRBD1. Germline lookup yields CDR1 SNHLY and CDR2 FYNNEI. Germline trimming cut 10 bases from V and 3 bases from J; bases unmatched to any gene: 12. The CDR3 consists of 14 residues. CDR3 nucleotides: TGTGCCACTTTACAGGGGCCGGGAAGCTACGAGCAGTACTTC. Amino acid sequence: CATLQGPGSYEQYF.

This clone turned up a few times. This chain uses TRBV7-9 with TRBJ2-5; TRBD1 is a possible D gene (5 bases). The CDR3 sequence is 14 residues long. The V gene lost 5 bases and the J gene lost 7 bases, with 17 bases spanning the gap. Germline CDR1 is SEHNR and CDR2 is FQNEAQ (reference sequence). The CDR3 DNA sequence: TGTGCCAGCAGCCGTCGAGCCCCTGGGGCGACCCAGTACTTC. Translated: CASSRRAPGATQYF.

The chain recombines TRBV7-8 with TRBJ1-4, with D maybe TRBD1 (6 bases). With 5 bases removed from V and 8 bases from J, the gap between germline ends came to 18 bases. CDR3 size: 15 residues. Per the germline V gene, CDR1 is SGHVS and CDR2 is FQNEAQ. The CDR3 here is CASSPWGGAREKLFF. The CDR3 region has the DNA TGTGCCAGCAGCCCCTGGGGGGGGGCGAGGGAAAAACTGTTTTTT.